This T cell receptor (beta chain) emerged from a study of cytomegalovirus exposure and HLA in healthy donors (dated 2017 in TCRdb). Notes on the research overall: An earlier analysis of 587 of the donors reported 276 Gb of sequence data and 117 million unique TCR beta sequences obtained from around 170 million T cells. An early release covering just under 650 HLA-typed donors comprised 250 to 350 gigabases of sequencing data and tens of millions of unique TCR sequences. Among the approximately 430 genotyped donors, around 81% belonged to the genetic ancestry cluster associated with self-reported Caucasian donors. The study aimed to test whether cataloging public T cell receptors could reveal signatures of past pathogen exposure. The T cell repertoires of 700 or so subjects were profiled by immunosequencing and related to cytomegalovirus serostatus. A separate validation cohort of about 110 different subjects was used in addition to the 666-subject first cohort. The study combined high-throughput TCR immunosequencing, statistical association of individual TCRs with disease status, and machine learning to predict cytomegalovirus infection status. A later analysis re-analyzed previously published TCR beta repertoires from 650 to 800 donors and added high-resolution HLA genotyping to study TCR occurrence patterns. The later analysis used no new phenotypic data to find candidate immune exposures, relying instead on TCR beta sequences and their occurrence across donors. To decide whether each TCR beta V gene segment behaved as functional or pseudogenic, an earlier analysis of nearly 600 of the donors relied on high-throughput TCR beta sequencing. Alongside the repertoire data, information on donor age, sex, ethnicity and CMV serostatus was compiled. A later genetic analysis took genome-wide SNP genotypes for about 55% of the 666 donors and used that subset as a discovery cohort. All discovery cohort repertoires had been generated on a single sequencing platform. Both class I and class II loci were covered by HLA typing, at four-digit resolution. Typing coverage differed by locus: A, B, C, DRB1 and DQB1 were typed in about 620-630 donors, DQA1 in about 560, DPA1 in over 600, and DPB1 in 400 to 490. Several DR-DQ haplotypes were treated as single units for association and clustering because of strong linkage in the cohort. Among 398 genotyped donors of the cohort, an average of approximately 200,000 unique TCR beta nucleotide sequences was sequenced per donor, of which about 19% were non-productive. Overall study outcomes, separate from this receptor: A later genetic analysis reported fewer N-insertions in productive TCRs among donors in an Asian-associated ancestry cluster than the roughly 650-donor mean. Specific HLA alleles were associated with roughly 17,000 TCR beta sequences at a false discovery rate of 0.05 in a later analysis. The study gave a list of 150 to 200 TCR beta chains associated with cytomegalovirus. A few of the identified cytomegalovirus-associated TCR beta chains were confirmed in vitro to be specific for cytomegalovirus antigens. V-gene and J-gene trimming of TCR beta chains was associated with a missense DCLRE1C variant in a later genetic analysis, and the association was replicated in an independent cohort. The cohort was sequenced for TCR beta chains only, and without alpha or paired-chain data the features that could be detected were limited. CMV serostatus was the only immune exposure information available for the cohort. Compared with equally common non-associated chains, HLA-associated TCR beta chains in a later analysis were more clonally expanded and had lower generation probabilities. The presence/absence analyses assumed that sequencing depth was roughly uniform across donors, and that assumption may not be true. The sequencing pipeline was judged likely to have produced a cluster of highly shared sequence variants as a technical artifact. Most TCR sequences were seen in very few donors, while some public TCRs were found in many individuals. Broadly in line with IMGT annotations, most TCR beta V segments showed up in productive rearrangements about 87% or about 30% of the time in an earlier analysis of 587 of the donors. The classifier was reported to diagnose cytomegalovirus status with high specificity and sensitivity in both the original cohort and the validation cohort. In a later analysis, TCR association rates were found to vary across HLA loci, with the most associated TCRs seen for DRB1 alleles and the fewest for HLA-C alleles. When HLA alleles, especially DR and DQ, strongly co-occurred, TCR associations were difficult to assign to individual alleles. HLA typing was unavailable for some donors at each locus, so association tests used only the typed subset. In a later analysis, most CMV-associated TCR beta chains were found to appear HLA-restricted, with HLA associations seemingly driven largely by CMV exposure. Several of the top co-occurrence clusters appeared to be linked to parvovirus B19, influenza, CMV and Epstein-Barr virus, according to a later analysis. A further reported finding was that TCR beta sequences accurately predicted the HLA-A and HLA-B alleles for most subjects in the first cohort. Correlated functional status among segregating V segments might reflect linkage disequilibrium, but an unknown experimental factor could not be ruled out. It was suggested by the authors that the approach could potentially be generalized to other disease states and immunological phenotypes. The earlier analysis of approximately 560 of the donors excluded seventeen rarely observed V segments, including chromosome 9 orphons, because counts were too low.

In total, fewer than 750 healthy bone marrow donors made up the cohort. At the time of sampling, all cohort members were nominally healthy, though unrecorded immune exposures were likely present. The donor was CMV seronegative and belonged to the group of 350 to 400 seronegative cohort members. A peripheral blood sample was provided by each donor, and peripheral blood mononuclear cells were used for TCR beta sequencing. The Qiagen DNeasy Blood Extraction Kit was used to extract genomic DNA from the blood cell samples. Libraries came from the immunoSEQ multiplex PCR assay. For the multiplex PCR, a mixture combining 60 forward primers for TCR Vbeta segments and 13 reverse primers for TCR Jbeta segments was used. The CDR3 region of rearranged TCR beta genes was amplified from genomic DNA by a multiplex PCR assay. The Illumina HiSeq System was used to sequence the amplified TCR beta libraries as 87-base-pair reads. In the paper's pipeline: A later analysis counted 75 million to 100 million unique TCR beta chains across the 500 to 850 repertoires, and about 10 million of these chains were shared by at least two donors. To remove PCR and sequencing errors, raw reads were error-corrected and collapsed into unique sequences using a nearest-neighbor algorithm that merged closely related sequences. To assign V, D and J gene segments, CDR3 sequences were aligned to IMGT reference sequences. For a sequence to be retained, at least a six-nucleotide match to both a V gene segment and a J gene segment was required. Rearrangements were classified as productive when the CDR3 lacked stop codons and remained in frame with V and J, and all other rearrangements were classified as non-productive. Following IMGT convention, CDR3 was defined as the stretch from the second conserved V-encoded cysteine to the conserved J-encoded phenylalanine. Sequences without an unambiguous match to a single V gene segment were excluded from the earlier analysis of several hundred of the donors. An earlier analysis of under 750 of the donors called V segments functional above 56.7% productive rearrangements and segregating when the between-donor standard deviation exceeded 5%. A statistical classification framework was built to diagnose cytomegalovirus status from the catalog of TCR beta chain sequences. In a later analysis, TCR nucleotide sequences were compared against IMGT/GENE-DB human TR gene sequences so that V and J genes could be assigned. The TCRdist pipeline was used in a later analysis to assign CDR3 sequences and most-parsimonious VDJ recombination scenarios. In a later analysis, every TCR beta chain was defined by the combination of its CDR3 amino acid sequence and its V-gene family, and reads without a unique V-gene family were dropped. To address suspected cross-contamination and a sequencing artifact, a later analysis removed 592 highly shared, low-generation-probability nucleotide sequences. For each public chain, a later analysis derived a clonal expansion index from normalized ranks of inferred template counts within each repertoire. In a later analysis, generation probabilities were computed using a VDJ recombination model fitted to out-of-frame rearrangements, and the results were checked against IGoR. A later analysis scored TCR-TCR, TCR-HLA and TCR-CMV co-occurrence with hypergeometric tests, applying a repertoire-size bias correction to TCR pairs. False discovery rates were estimated in a later analysis by permuting HLA or CMV assignments 20 times. A later analysis grouped co-occurring TCRs with DBSCAN, adding TCRdist sequence similarity when clustering within HLA-allele-positive subsets. Repertoires with fewer than 30,000 or more than 120,000 public chains were left out of co-occurrence clustering, as were about five repertoires with anomalous nucleotide sharing. Imported from immuneACCESS, the table was reduced by TCRdb to in-frame sequences with V and J called. These copies leave out some clones; in studies compared against another copy, an unresolved V gene accounts for under half, and the cause of the remainder is not known. The V and J calls and clone size come from that table; D and trimming were worked out from the DNA. The sample yields approximately 150,000 clones; 75% to 90% were counted once. The ten largest clones represent about 2.3% of the sample.

This clone was counted a few times. Its specific antigen is unknown. No much larger clonotype is one base removed from it; base qualities were not supplied. The sample taken for sequencing was PBMCs. This TCR came from a male donor in good health and CMV-seronegative.

Here the CDR3 is given as CASTTRYQEGLGGYTF. The DNA reads as follows: TGCGCCAGCACCACACGTTATCAGGAGGGCTTGGGTGGCTACACCTTC. The chain is assembled from TRBV4-3 and TRBJ1-2, with no D gene named confidently. V loses 7 bases of germline sequence and J loses 7 bases, and the interval between the two ends is 25 bases. The germline V gene sets CDR1 to LGHNA and CDR2 to YSLEER. Spanning cysteine to phenylalanine, the CDR3 consists of 16 amino acids. The entry retains the CDR3 DNA only, 48 bases that are in frame from base 1.